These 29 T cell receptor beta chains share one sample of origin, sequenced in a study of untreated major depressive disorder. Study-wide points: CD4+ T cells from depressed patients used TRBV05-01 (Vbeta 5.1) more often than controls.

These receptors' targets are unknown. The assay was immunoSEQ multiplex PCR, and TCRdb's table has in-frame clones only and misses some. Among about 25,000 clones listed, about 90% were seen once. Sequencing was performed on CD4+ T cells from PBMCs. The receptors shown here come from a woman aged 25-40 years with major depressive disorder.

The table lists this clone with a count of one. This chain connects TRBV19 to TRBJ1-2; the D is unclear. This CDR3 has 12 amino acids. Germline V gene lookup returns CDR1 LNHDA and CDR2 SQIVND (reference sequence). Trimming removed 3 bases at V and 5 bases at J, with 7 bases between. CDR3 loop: CASSMERYGYTF. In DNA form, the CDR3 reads TGTGCCAGTAGTATGGAGAGATATGGCTACACCTTC.

The chain's CDR3 is CSVAGGAPGYTF. CDR3 nucleotides: TGCAGCGTCGCGGGGGGCGCGCCTGGCTACACCTTC. The chain carries TRBV29-1 and TRBJ1-2, with a possible D match to TRBD1 (6 bases). The CDR3 runs 12 residues. V shed 6 bases and J shed 7 bases, with 15 bases lying between them. Germline loops: CDR1 SQVTM, CDR2 ANQGSEA.

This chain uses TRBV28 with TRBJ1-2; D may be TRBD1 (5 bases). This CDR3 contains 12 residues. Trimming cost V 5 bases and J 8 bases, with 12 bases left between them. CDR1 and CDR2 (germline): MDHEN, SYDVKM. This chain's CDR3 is CASSGALGGYTF. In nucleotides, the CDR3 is TGTGCCAGCAGTGGGGCGCTGGGAGGCTACACCTTC.

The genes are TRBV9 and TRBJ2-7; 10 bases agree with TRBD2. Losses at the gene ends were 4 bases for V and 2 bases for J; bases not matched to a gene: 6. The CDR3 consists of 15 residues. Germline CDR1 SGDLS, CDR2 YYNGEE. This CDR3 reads CASSPRTSGPYEQYF. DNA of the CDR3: TGTGCCAGCAGCCCCCGGACTAGCGGCCCCTACGAGCAGTACTTC.

CDR3 region: CASSQNYPSRRANEKLFF. The CDR3, as DNA: TGCGCCAGCAGCCAAAACTACCCGTCCCGGAGAGCTAATGAAAAACTGTTTTTT. V usage is TRBV4-3 and J usage is TRBJ1-4; no firm D call. In germline, CDR1 is LGHNA, CDR2 YSLEER. The V end was cut by 2 bases, the J end by 3 bases, with 19 bases between. The CDR3 contains 18 residues.

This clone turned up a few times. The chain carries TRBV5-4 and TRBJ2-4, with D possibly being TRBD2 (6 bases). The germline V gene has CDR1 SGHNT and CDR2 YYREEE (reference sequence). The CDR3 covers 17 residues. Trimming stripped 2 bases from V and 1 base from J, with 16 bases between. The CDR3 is CASSFSAGWSAKNIQYF. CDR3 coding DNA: TGTGCCAGCAGCTTTTCCGCGGGGTGGTCGGCCAAAAACATTCAGTACTTC.

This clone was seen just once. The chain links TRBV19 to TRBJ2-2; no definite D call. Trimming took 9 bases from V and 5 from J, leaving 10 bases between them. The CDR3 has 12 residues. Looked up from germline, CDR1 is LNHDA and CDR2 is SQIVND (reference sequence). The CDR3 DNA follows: TGTGCCAGCCGTGCCAGAACCGGGGAGCTGTTTTTT. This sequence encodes CASRARTGELFF.

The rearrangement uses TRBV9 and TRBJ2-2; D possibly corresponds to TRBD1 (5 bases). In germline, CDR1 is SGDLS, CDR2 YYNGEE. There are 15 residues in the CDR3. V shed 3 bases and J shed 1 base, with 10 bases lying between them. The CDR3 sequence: CASSEGARNTGELFF. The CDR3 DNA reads TGTGCCAGCAGCGAAGGGGCCCGGAACACCGGGGAGCTGTTTTTT.

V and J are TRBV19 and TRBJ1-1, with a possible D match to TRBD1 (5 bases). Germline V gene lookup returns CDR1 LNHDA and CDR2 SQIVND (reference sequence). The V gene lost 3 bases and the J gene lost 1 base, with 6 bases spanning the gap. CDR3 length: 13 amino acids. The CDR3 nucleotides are TGTGCCAGTAGTATGGGGCGGAACACTGAAGCTTTCTTT. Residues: CASSMGRNTEAFF.

Here the CDR3 reads CASSLGGRQETQYF. CDR3 nucleotide sequence: TGTGCCAGCAGCTTGGGGGGGCGCCAAGAGACCCAGTACTTC. The V call is TRBV11-2, the J call TRBJ2-5; maybe TRBD2 (7 bases). In germline, CDR1 is SGHAT, CDR2 FQNNGV. This CDR3 region has 14 residues. Trimming took 3 bases from V and 1 from J, leaving 9 bases between them.

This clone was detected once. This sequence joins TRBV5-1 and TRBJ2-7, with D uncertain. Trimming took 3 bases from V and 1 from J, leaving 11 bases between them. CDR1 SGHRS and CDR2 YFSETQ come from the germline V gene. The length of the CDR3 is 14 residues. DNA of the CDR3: TGCGCCAGCAGCTACCTTACCGCATCCTACGAGCAGTACTTC. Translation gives CASSYLTASYEQYF.

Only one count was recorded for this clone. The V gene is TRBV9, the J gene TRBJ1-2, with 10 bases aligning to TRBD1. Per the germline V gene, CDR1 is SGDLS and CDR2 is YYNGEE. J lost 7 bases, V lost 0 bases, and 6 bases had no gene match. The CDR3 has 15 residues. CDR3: CASSVARTGGSGYTF. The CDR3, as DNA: TGTGCCAGCAGCGTAGCGAGGACAGGGGGATCTGGCTACACCTTC.

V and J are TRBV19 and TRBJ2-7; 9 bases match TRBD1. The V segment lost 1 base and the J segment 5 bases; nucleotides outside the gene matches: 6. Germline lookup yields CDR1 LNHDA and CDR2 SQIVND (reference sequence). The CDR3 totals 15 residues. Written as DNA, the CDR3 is TGTGCCAGTAGTATAGTAGGGGACAGGGTCCACGAGCAGTACTTC. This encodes CASSIVGDRVHEQYF.

The CDR3 spells CASSFQAGGGYNEQFF. The CDR3 coding sequence is TGTGCCAGCAGTTTTCAAGCGGGAGGGGGCTACAATGAGCAGTTCTTC. The gene calls are TRBV27 and TRBJ2-1, with 10 bases fitting TRBD2. This CDR3 comprises 16 residues. Trimming took 3 bases from V and 3 from J; bases not matched to a gene: 5. CDR1 and CDR2 from the germline V gene are MNHEY and SMNVEV (reference sequence).

In DNA, the CDR3 is TGTGCCAGCACGCCACAGGGGGCTGGGGTTACTGAAGCTTTCTTT. This gives the protein CASTPQGAGVTEAFF. The J gene is TRBJ1-1, the V gene TRBV2; 9 nucleotides agree with TRBD1. The length of the CDR3 is 15 residues. The germline gives CDR1 SNHLY, CDR2 FYNNEI. V gave up 7 bases and J gave up 5 bases; unmatched junction bases: 11.

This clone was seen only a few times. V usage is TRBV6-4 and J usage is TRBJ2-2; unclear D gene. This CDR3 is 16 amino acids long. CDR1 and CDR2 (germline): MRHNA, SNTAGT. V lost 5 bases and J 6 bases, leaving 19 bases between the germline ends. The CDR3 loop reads CASSPTFMEGPGELFF. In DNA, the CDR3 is TGTGCCAGCAGTCCAACCTTTATGGAAGGGCCCGGGGAGCTGTTTTTT.

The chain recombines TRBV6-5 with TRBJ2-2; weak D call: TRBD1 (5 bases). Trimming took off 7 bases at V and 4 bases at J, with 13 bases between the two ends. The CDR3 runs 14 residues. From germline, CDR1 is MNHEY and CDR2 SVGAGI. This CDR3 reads CASKPDISTGELFF. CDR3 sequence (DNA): TGTGCCAGCAAACCGGACATATCCACCGGGGAGCTGTTTTTT.

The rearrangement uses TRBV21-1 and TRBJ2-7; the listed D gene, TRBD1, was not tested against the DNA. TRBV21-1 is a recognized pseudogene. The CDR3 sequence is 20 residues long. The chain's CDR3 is CASSKATGAHRVLRGYEQYF. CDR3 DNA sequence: TGTGCCAGCAGCAAAGCCACAGGGGCCCACAGGGTCCTCAGGGGGTACGAGCAGTACTTC.

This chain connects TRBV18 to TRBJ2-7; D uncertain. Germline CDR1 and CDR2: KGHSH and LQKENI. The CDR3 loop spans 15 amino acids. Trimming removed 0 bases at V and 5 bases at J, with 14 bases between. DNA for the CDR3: TGTGCCAGCTCACCACCTTCCAGATCGTGGGACGAGCAGTACTTC. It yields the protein CASSPPSRSWDEQYF.

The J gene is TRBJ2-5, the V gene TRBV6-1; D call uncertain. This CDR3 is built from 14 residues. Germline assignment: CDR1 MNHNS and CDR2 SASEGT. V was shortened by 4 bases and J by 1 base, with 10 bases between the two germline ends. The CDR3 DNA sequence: TGTGCCAGCAGTGCACAGTATGCCCAAGAGACCCAGTACTTC. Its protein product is CASSAQYAQETQYF.

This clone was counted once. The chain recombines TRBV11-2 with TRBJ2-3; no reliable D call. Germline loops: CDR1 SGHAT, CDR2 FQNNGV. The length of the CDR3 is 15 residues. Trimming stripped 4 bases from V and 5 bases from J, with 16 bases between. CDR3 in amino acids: CASSSQMAAKDTQYF. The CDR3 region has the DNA TGTGCCAGCAGCTCGCAAATGGCAGCCAAAGATACGCAGTATTTT.

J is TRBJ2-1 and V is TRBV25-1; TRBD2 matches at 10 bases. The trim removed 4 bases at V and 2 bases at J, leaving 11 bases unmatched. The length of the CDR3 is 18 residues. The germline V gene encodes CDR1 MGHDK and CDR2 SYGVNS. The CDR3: CASSVTSGKSTAYNEQFF. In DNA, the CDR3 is TGTGCCAGCAGTGTCACTAGCGGGAAGTCTACGGCCTACAATGAGCAGTTCTTC.

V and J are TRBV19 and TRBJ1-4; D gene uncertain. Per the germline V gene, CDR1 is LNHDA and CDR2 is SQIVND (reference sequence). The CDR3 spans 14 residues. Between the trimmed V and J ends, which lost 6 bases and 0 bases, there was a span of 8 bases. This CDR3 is CASREAATNEKLFF. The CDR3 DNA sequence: TGTGCCAGTAGAGAGGCTGCAACTAATGAAAAACTGTTTTTT.

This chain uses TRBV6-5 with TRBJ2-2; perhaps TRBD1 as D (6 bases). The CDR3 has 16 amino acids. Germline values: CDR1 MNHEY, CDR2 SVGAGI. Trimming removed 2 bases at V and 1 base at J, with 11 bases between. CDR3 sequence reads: CASSYEGRGNTGELFF. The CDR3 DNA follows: TGTGCCAGCAGTTACGAGGGCAGGGGGAACACCGGGGAGCTGTTTTTT.

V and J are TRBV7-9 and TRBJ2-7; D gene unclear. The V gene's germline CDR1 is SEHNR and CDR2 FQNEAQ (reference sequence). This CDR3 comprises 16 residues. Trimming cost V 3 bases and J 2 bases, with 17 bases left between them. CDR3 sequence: CASSLDSAAYAYEQYF. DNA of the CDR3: TGTGCCAGCAGCTTGGATTCGGCGGCATATGCCTACGAGCAGTACTTC.

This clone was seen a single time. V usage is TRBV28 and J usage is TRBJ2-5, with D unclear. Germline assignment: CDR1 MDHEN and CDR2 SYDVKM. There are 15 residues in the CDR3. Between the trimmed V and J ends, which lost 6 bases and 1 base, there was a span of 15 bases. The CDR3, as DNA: TGTGCCAGCAGCACCATCGGACGGTCCCAAGAGACCCAGTACTTC. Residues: CASSTIGRSQETQYF.

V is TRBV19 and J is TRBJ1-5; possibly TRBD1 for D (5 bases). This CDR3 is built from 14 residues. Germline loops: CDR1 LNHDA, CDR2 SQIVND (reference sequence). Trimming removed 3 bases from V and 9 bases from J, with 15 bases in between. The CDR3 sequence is CASSMLGGTAPQHF. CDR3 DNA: TGTGCCAGTAGTATGTTAGGCGGGACTGCGCCCCAGCATTTT.

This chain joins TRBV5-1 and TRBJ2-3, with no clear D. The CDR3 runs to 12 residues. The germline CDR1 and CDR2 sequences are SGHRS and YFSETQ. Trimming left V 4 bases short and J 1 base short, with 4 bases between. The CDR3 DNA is TGCGCCAGCAGCCGGCGCACAGATACGCAGTATTTT. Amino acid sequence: CASSRRTDTQYF.

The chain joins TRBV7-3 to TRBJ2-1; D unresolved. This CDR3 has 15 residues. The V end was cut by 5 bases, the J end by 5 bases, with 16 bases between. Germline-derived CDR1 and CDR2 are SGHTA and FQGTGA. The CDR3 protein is CASSLGPLGNNEQFF. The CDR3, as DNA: TGTGCCAGCAGCCTAGGACCATTAGGCAACAATGAGCAGTTCTTC.